These T cell receptor beta chains were read from a single sample in a study of control samples from healthy donors and cancer patients. Produced via immunoSEQ multiplex PCR; TCRdb's table is partial and in-frame only. The sample carries roughly 86,000 clones, 91% recorded once. Source material: blood. These receptors all stem from a man aged 25-45 years in good health. CDR3s include the opening cysteine and the closing phenylalanine or tryptophan. The D gene is left open where the match is weak. Size values are once, few and many counts, or a class for expanded clones, and some rows have none.

clone_size: .; v_call: TRBV27; d_call: TRBD1; j_call: TRBJ2-1; cdr3_nt: TGTGCCAGCAGTTTAGGAGGCCCGGGACAGGGCGTCCTTTTCCGACACAATGAGCAGTTCTTC; cdr3_aa: CASSLGGPGQGVLFRHNEQFF
clone_size: .; v_call: TRBV5-1; d_call: .; j_call: TRBJ2-1; cdr3_nt: TGCGCCAGCAGCTTGGTTGGGGGGAGCTCCTACAATGAGCAGTTCTTC; cdr3_aa: CASSLVGGSSYNEQFF
clone_size: .; v_call: TRBV25-1; d_call: .; j_call: TRBJ2-1; cdr3_nt: TGTGCCAGCAGTGAAAGGGCGAATGAGCAGTTCTTC; cdr3_aa: CASSERANEQFF
clone_size: .; v_call: TRBV2; d_call: .; j_call: TRBJ2-7; cdr3_nt: TGTGCCAGCAGTGAAGTGACCGCAGGGGGGATAGACGAGCAGTACTTC; cdr3_aa: CASSEVTAGGIDEQYF
clone_size: .; v_call: TRBV10-3; d_call: TRBD1; j_call: TRBJ2-7; cdr3_nt: TGTGCCATCAGTGAGAAGAAGTCAGGGGGCTTTCCAACCTACGAGCAGTACTTC; cdr3_aa: CAISEKKSGGFPTYEQYF
clone_size: .; v_call: TRBV5-6; d_call: .; j_call: TRBJ1-2; cdr3_nt: TGTGCCAGCAGCTTGGGGGGTAATGGCTACACCTTC; cdr3_aa: CASSLGGNGYTF
clone_size: .; v_call: TRBV14; d_call: .; j_call: TRBJ2-7; cdr3_nt: TGTGCCAGCAGCCAAGAGGGTGTTGGTGGGCTATGGAACGAGCAGTACTTC; cdr3_aa: CASSQEGVGGLWNEQYF
clone_size: .; v_call: TRBV6-1; d_call: TRBD1; j_call: TRBJ2-1; cdr3_nt: TGTGCCAGCAGTGAAGAACAGACAGGGGCCTACAATGAGCAGTTCTTC; cdr3_aa: CASSEEQTGAYNEQFF
clone_size: .; v_call: TRBV14; d_call: .; j_call: TRBJ2-7; cdr3_nt: TGTGCCAGCAGCCAACAGCCAGGACCCTACGAGCAGTACTTC; cdr3_aa: CASSQQPGPYEQYF
clone_size: .; v_call: TRBV5-1; d_call: TRBD1; j_call: TRBJ1-2; cdr3_nt: TGCGCCAGCAGCGGGGACAGCCGGCAAGGCTACACCTTC; cdr3_aa: CASSGDSRQGYTF
clone_size: .; v_call: TRBV7-6; d_call: TRBD1; j_call: TRBJ1-3; cdr3_nt: TGTGCCAGCAGCTTAGGGGGACAGGGAGAAATCGGAAACACCATATATTTT; cdr3_aa: CASSLGGQGEIGNTIYF
clone_size: .; v_call: TRBV11-3; d_call: .; j_call: TRBJ1-1; cdr3_nt: TGTGCCAGCAGCTTGGGGCTGAACACTGAAGCTTTCTTT; cdr3_aa: CASSLGLNTEAFF
clone_size: .; v_call: TRBV4-2; d_call: .; j_call: TRBJ1-2; cdr3_nt: TGTGCCAGCAGCCAGGTCGTTGGAGGGATGTTTACGGGGAACTATGGCTACACCTTC; cdr3_aa: CASSQVVGGMFTGNYGYTF
clone_size: .; v_call: TRBV5-1; d_call: TRBD1; j_call: TRBJ1-1; cdr3_nt: TGCGCCAGCAGTCCGGGACAGGGGGCTGCTGAAGCTTTCTTT; cdr3_aa: CASSPGQGAAEAFF
clone_size: .; v_call: TRBV6-5; d_call: TRBD1; j_call: TRBJ2-5; cdr3_nt: TGTGCCAGCGCAACCGGGACAGGGGTGGAGACCCAGTACTTC; cdr3_aa: CASATGTGVETQYF
clone_size: .; v_call: TRBV5-5; d_call: TRBD1; j_call: TRBJ1-3; cdr3_nt: TGTGCCAGCAGCCGCCTAGGGGGCGCAGGAAACACCATATATTTT; cdr3_aa: CASSRLGGAGNTIYF
clone_size: few; v_call: TRBV7-9; d_call: TRBD1; j_call: TRBJ1-5; cdr3_nt: TGTGCCAGCAGCTCACAGGGGAAGGGCAATCAGCCCCAGCATTTT; cdr3_aa: CASSSQGKGNQPQHF
clone_size: .; v_call: TRBV6-5; d_call: .; j_call: TRBJ1-1; cdr3_nt: TGTGCCAGCAGTTACGGGAGGAACACTGAAGCTTTCTTT; cdr3_aa: CASSYGRNTEAFF
clone_size: .; v_call: TRBV7-2; d_call: .; j_call: TRBJ1-6; cdr3_nt: TGTGCCAGCAGCTCACAAGGGACGCCTAATTCACCCCTCCACTTT; cdr3_aa: CASSSQGTPNSPLHF
clone_size: .; v_call: TRBV2; d_call: .; j_call: TRBJ1-4; cdr3_nt: TGTGCCAGCATTGCCCAGGGATCCCTTGAAAAACTGTTTTTT; cdr3_aa: CASIAQGSLEKLFF
clone_size: .; v_call: TRBV5-5; d_call: TRBD2; j_call: TRBJ2-2; cdr3_nt: TGTGCCAGCAGCCAGGTGGGAGGGAGCAGTACCGGGGAGCTGTTTTTT; cdr3_aa: CASSQVGGSSTGELFF
clone_size: once; v_call: TRBV2; d_call: .; j_call: TRBJ2-7; cdr3_nt: TGTGCCAGCAGTCTCCAGGGGCGGGGAGCCTACGAGCAGTACTTC; cdr3_aa: CASSLQGRGAYEQYF